This passage covers 3 T cell receptor beta chains from one sample sequenced in a study of blood T cell repertoires in COVID-19. TCRdb's copy holds only in-frame clones and misses some; the assay was immunoSEQ multiplex PCR. The sample carries roughly 60,000 clones, over 75% recorded once. Sequencing was carried out using peripheral blood. The receptors derive from a man aged 80 or over with acute or convalescent COVID-19.

The chain links TRBV25-1 to TRBJ2-1; D may be TRBD1 (6 bases). Trimming removed 6 bases at V and 6 bases at J, with 15 bases between. The CDR3 is 14 residues long. Germline values: CDR1 MGHDK, CDR2 SYGVNS. The CDR3 loop is CASSVQQGGNEQFF. As DNA, the CDR3 is TGTGCCAGCAGCGTCCAGCAAGGGGGCAATGAGCAGTTCTTC.

Only a few counts were recorded for this clone. In the same sample, other DNA sequences code for this CDR3. This chain connects TRBV5-1 to TRBJ2-7; maybe TRBD2 (5 bases). Germline-derived CDR1 and CDR2 are SGHRS and YFSETQ. The CDR3 covers 13 residues. V lost 0 bases, J lost 4 bases, and 8 bases lay in between. The CDR3 is CASSLAAGYEQYF. In DNA form, the CDR3 reads TGCGCCAGCAGCTTGGCCGCGGGTTACGAGCAGTACTTC.

The chain is built from TRBV30 and TRBJ2-4; D is perhaps TRBD2 (7 bases). The germline V gene has CDR1 GTSNPN and CDR2 SVGIG (reference sequence). The CDR3 extends over 15 amino acids. Trimming took off 2 bases at V and 6 bases at J, with 17 bases between the two ends. The DNA of the CDR3 is TGTGCCTGGAGTTGGGGGGGGGCAACAGGAAACATTCAGTACTTC. Its translation is CAWSWGGATGNIQYF.